This T cell receptor (beta chain) was profiled in a study of cytomegalovirus exposure and HLA in healthy donors. Concerning this clone itself: The target antigen is unknown.

Study-level points and caveats: Reports described diagnosis of cytomegalovirus status by the classifier as highly specific and sensitive. Clusters of TCRs from the first cohort tended to co-occur in the 100 to 150 validation repertoires (as a later analysis found). The study put some 150 TCR beta chains on its list as cytomegalovirus-associated. In vitro data verified a few CMV-associated chains as specific for CMV antigens.

The protocol was immunoSEQ multiplex PCR, while the TCRdb copy is restricted to in-frame clones and leaves out a portion. The data show hundreds of thousands of clones, more than 75% seen once. With 1 base clipped from V and 1 base from J, the junction kept 1 base outside the gene matches. The CDR3 loop spans 14 amino acids. From germline, CDR1 is SGDLS and CDR2 YYNGEE. The receptor's source is a man between 18 and 35 years old in good health and CMV-seronegative. The specimen was PBMCs. J is TRBJ2-7 and V is TRBV9; 8 nucleotides line up with TRBD1. CDR3 protein: CASSVTGGSYEQYF. As DNA, the CDR3 is TGTGCCAGCAGCGTAACAGGGGGGTCCTACGAGCAGTACTTC.